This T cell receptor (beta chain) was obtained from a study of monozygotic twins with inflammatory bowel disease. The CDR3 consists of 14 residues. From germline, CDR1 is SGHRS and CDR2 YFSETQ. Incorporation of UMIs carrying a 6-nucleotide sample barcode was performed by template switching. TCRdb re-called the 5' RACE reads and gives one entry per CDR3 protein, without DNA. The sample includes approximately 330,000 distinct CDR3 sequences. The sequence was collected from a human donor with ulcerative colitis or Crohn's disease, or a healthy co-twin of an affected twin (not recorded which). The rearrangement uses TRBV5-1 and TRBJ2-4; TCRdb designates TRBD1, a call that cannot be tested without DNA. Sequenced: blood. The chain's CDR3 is CASSPTRQQNIQYF.